This entry concerns a single T cell receptor (beta chain). Here immunoSEQ multiplex PCR was the method, and the copy in TCRdb shows in-frame clones only, minus some. The sample yields over 100,000 clones, 90% seen once. The sample comes from a study of control samples from healthy donors and cancer patients. The sequence was collected from a human donor in good health. The donor label of this sample is uncertain. The sequencing input was blood.

The CDR3 bases are TGTGCCAGCAGCCGGGCCTACTACGAGCAGTACTTC. As protein: CASSRAYYEQYF. V gene TRBV25-1 combines with J gene TRBJ2-7; D gene uncertain. The germline CDR1 and CDR2 sequences are MGHDK and SYGVNS. The germline V and J ends were trimmed by 6 bases and 3 bases, with 9 bases remaining between them. The CDR3 has 12 amino acids.